The next 9 T cell receptor beta chains were all read from a single sample in a study of shared clonotypes between healthy human individuals. Using immunoSEQ multiplex PCR, the repertoire was profiled, and TCRdb retains in-frame clones only, with some absent. The table lists around 2.1 million clones, 93% of them singletons. Naive CD8 cells lacked CD45RO and underwent positive selection for CCR7, leaving out terminally differentiated effector memory CD45RA+ cells. The sample consisted of naive CD8+ T cells from PBMCs. Source of these receptors: a man between 18 and 29 years old in good health. Some clones in this sample may be carry-over from other donors' samples.

This chain joins TRBV7-8 and TRBJ1-1, with D maybe TRBD1 (5 bases). CDR1 is SGHVS and CDR2 is FQNEAQ in the germline V gene. The CDR3 sequence is 18 residues long. Trimming shortened V by 5 bases and J by 2 bases, and 24 bases separated the two germline ends. The CDR3 region has the DNA TGTGCCAGCAGCCCAACGCCCAGGGTCGGAGGCGGAAACACTGAAGCTTTCTTT. This gives the protein CASSPTPRVGGGNTEAFF.

The rearrangement links TRBV12-5 to TRBJ1-1; 8 bases match TRBD1. The CDR3 length is 13 residues. The V and J ends lost 7 bases and 5 bases, in that order; junction bases with no gene match: 6. The germline V gene encodes CDR1 LGHNT and CDR2 FRNRAP. The CDR3 nucleotides are TGTGCTAGTGCCAGGACAGGGAGTACTGAAGCTTTCTTT. This sequence encodes CASARTGSTEAFF. Based on the CDR3 plus reference TRBV12-5 and TRBJ1-1, the full variable domain is DARVTQTPRHKVTEMGQEVTMRCQPILGHNTVFWYRQTMMQGLELLAYFRNRAPLDDSGMPKDRFSAEMPDATLATLKIQPSEPRDSAVYFCASARTGSTEAFFGQGTRLTVV.

CDR3 in DNA: TGTGCCAGCAGGACCCGTACAGGCCATGAGCAGTTCTTC. The encoded protein is CASRTRTGHEQFF. The V and J genes are TRBV6-5 and TRBJ2-1, with a tentative D call TRBD1 (5 bases). V shed 6 bases and J shed 8 bases, with 14 bases lying between them. The germline CDR1 and CDR2 sequences are MNHEY and SVGAGI. The CDR3 sequence is 13 residues long.

A remark on this clone: Other nucleotide sequences in the sample specify the same CDR3. The gene calls are TRBV6-5 and TRBJ2-7; D not certain. Per germline, CDR1 MNHEY and CDR2 SVGAGI. Trimming left V 2 bases short and J 4 bases short, with 3 bases between. CDR3 length equals 11 residues. The chain's CDR3 is CASSYAYEQYF. CDR3 sequence (DNA): TGTGCCAGCAGTTACGCTTACGAGCAGTACTTC.

The rearrangement links TRBV27 to TRBJ2-1; TRBD1 might be the D (7 bases). Trimming stripped 7 bases from V and 8 bases from J, with 15 bases between. Per the germline V gene, CDR1 is MNHEY and CDR2 is SMNVEV (reference sequence). The CDR3 totals 13 residues. The CDR3 is CASKPTGEDEQFF. DNA for the CDR3: TGTGCCAGCAAACCCACAGGGGAGGATGAGCAGTTCTTC.

The gene calls are TRBV5-5 and TRBJ2-1; D ambiguous. The ends were cut back, 3 bases at V and 7 bases at J, with 8 bases in the middle. The germline gives CDR1 SGHKS, CDR2 YYEKEE (reference sequence). The length of the CDR3 is 12 residues. CDR3 sequence reads: CASSWTANEQFF. CDR3 sequence (DNA): TGTGCCAGCAGCTGGACCGCTAATGAGCAGTTCTTC.

V is TRBV7-8 and J is TRBJ2-7; 7 bases fit TRBD2. V lost 4 bases, J lost 6 bases, and 3 bases stayed unmatched. Germline CDR1 and CDR2: SGHVS and FQNEAQ. The CDR3 length is 12 residues. DNA for the CDR3: TGTGCCAGCAGCTCTCAGCGGGGCGAGCAGTACTTC. It codes for CASSSQRGEQYF.

This clone occurred once. The chain joins TRBV21-1 to TRBJ2-1. TRBV21-1 corresponds to a pseudogene. The CDR3 totals 15 residues. CDR3 nucleotides: TGTGCCAGCAGCAATTGGGAAATGCCCTACAATGAGCAGTTCTTC. This gives the protein CASSNWEMPYNEQFF.

This clone is a singleton in its sample. The chain recombines TRBV27 with TRBJ1-4, with D unclear. Trimming cost V 4 bases and J 3 bases, with 9 bases left between them. The CDR3 spans 14 residues. The germline gives CDR1 MNHEY, CDR2 SMNVEV (reference sequence). In nucleotides, the CDR3 is TGTGCCAGCAGTTCGGTCAGCCCTAATGAAAAACTGTTTTTT. This encodes CASSSVSPNEKLFF.